Shown below are 21 T cell receptor beta chains from a single sample sequenced in a study of T cell responses to AZD1222 COVID-19 vaccine. Repertoires were generated with immunoSEQ multiplex PCR, while TCRdb's copy carries only in-frame clones and drops some. The sample records just over 150,000 clones, over 70% being singletons. Sequencing used peripheral blood, obtained 28 days after the second AZD1222 dose. These receptors all come from an adult who received the AZD1222 COVID-19 vaccine.

The rearrangement links TRBV9 to TRBJ2-1; D is ambiguous. From germline, CDR1 is SGDLS and CDR2 YYNGEE. The germline V and J ends were trimmed by 4 bases and 7 bases, with 15 bases remaining between them. CDR3 length equals 14 residues. The CDR3 coding sequence is TGTGCCAGCAGCACCAGCAATATTGCAAATGAGCAGTTCTTC. Protein: CASSTSNIANEQFF.

The chain recombines TRBV28 with TRBJ2-4; 12 bases fit TRBD2. V gave up 2 bases and J gave up 8 bases; unmatched junction bases: 7. Germline CDR1 is MDHEN and CDR2 is SYDVKM. This CDR3 has 16 residues. For the CDR3, the DNA is TGTGCCAGCAGTTTACTAGCGGGAGGGCCGGATTACATTCAGTACTTC. Residues: CASSLLAGGPDYIQYF.

The chain links TRBV7-9 to TRBJ1-2; D remains ambiguous. Germline lookup yields CDR1 SEHNR and CDR2 FQNEAQ (reference sequence). The CDR3 covers 14 residues. Trimming stripped 0 bases from V and 8 bases from J, with 13 bases between. Written as DNA, the CDR3 is TGTGCCAGCAGCTTAGCTGACGCCTCGCCGGGCTACACCTTC. Translated: CASSLADASPGYTF.

Turning to this clone: Other DNA sequences of this sample code for an identical CDR3. The chain uses TRBV28 and TRBJ1-5; D gene uncertain. The length of the CDR3 is 11 residues. V lost 5 bases and J 2 bases, leaving 1 base between the germline ends. Germline V lookup: CDR1 MDHEN, CDR2 SYDVKM. CDR3 amino acids: CASSGNQPQHF. The DNA for the CDR3 is TGTGCCAGCAGTGGCAATCAGCCCCAGCATTTT.

The chain recombines TRBV7-3 with TRBJ2-6, with TRBD1 matching over 7 bases. Germline V gene lookup returns CDR1 SGHTA and CDR2 FQGTGA. J gave up 0 bases and V 3 bases, and 8 bases lay outside the gene matches. This CDR3 has 18 amino acids. For the CDR3, the DNA is TGTGCCAGCAGCTTTCCGGGACAGAGACTCTCTGGGGCCAACGTCCTGACTTTC. Amino acid sequence: CASSFPGQRLSGANVLTF.

V and J are TRBV6-2 or TRBV6-3 and TRBJ2-1; possibly TRBD1 or TRBD2 for D (5 bases each). With 0 bases removed from V and 1 base from J, the gap between germline ends came to 7 bases. The CDR3 length is 15 residues. In germline, CDR1 is MNHEY, CDR2 SVGEGT. CDR3 nucleotides: TGTGCCAGCAGTTACTCGGGGGTTTCCTACAATGAGCAGTTCTTC. Amino acids: CASSYSGVSYNEQFF.

This chain joins TRBV3-1 (or the pseudogene TRBV3-2) and TRBJ1-1; D is unresolved. Germline V gene sequence: CDR1 LGHDT, CDR2 YNNKEL (reference sequence). Trimming took off 4 bases at V and 4 bases at J, with 10 bases between the two ends. CDR3 length: 13 amino acids. The CDR3 region is CASSPTWVTEAFF. The CDR3 DNA sequence: TGTGCCAGCAGCCCCACTTGGGTCACTGAAGCTTTCTTT.

The chain carries TRBV5-1 and TRBJ2-3; 7 nucleotides align to TRBD2. With V trimmed by 4 bases and J by 3 bases, 11 bases remained unmatched. The germline V gene encodes CDR1 SGHRS and CDR2 YFSETQ. The CDR3 has 16 amino acids. CDR3 amino acids: CASSDLPGGGTDTQYF. The CDR3 DNA reads as TGCGCCAGCAGCGACTTACCGGGAGGTGGGACAGATACGCAGTATTTT.

The chain's CDR3 is CASRATGATEAFF. Written as DNA, the CDR3 is TGTGCCAGCAGGGCTACAGGGGCCACTGAAGCTTTCTTT. The chain recombines TRBV28 with TRBJ1-1; 7 bases map to TRBD1. V shed 6 bases, J shed 4 bases, and the junction held 5 bases outside the gene matches. The CDR3 is made up of 13 amino acids. The germline CDR1 and CDR2 sequences are MDHEN and SYDVKM.

The rearrangement links TRBV18 to TRBJ2-7; TRBD1 matches at 7 bases. The germline gives CDR1 KGHSH, CDR2 LQKENI. The CDR3 contains 16 residues. Trimming cost V 6 bases and J 3 bases; bases outside gene matches: 14. The CDR3 bases are TGTGCCAGCTCCCGTACTCAGGGGTCAGGGGGCTACGAGCAGTACTTC. It codes for CASSRTQGSGGYEQYF.

This clone occurred a few times. V gene TRBV9 combines with J gene TRBJ1-4; TRBD1 might be the D (5 bases). Trimming left V 4 bases short and J 8 bases short, with 12 bases between. The CDR3 is made up of 13 amino acids. Germline loops: CDR1 SGDLS, CDR2 YYNGEE. CDR3 sequence: CASSPGGKEKLFF. CDR3 nucleotide sequence: TGTGCCAGCAGCCCCGGGGGAAAGGAAAAACTGTTTTTT.

In its sample, this clone was seen once. This chain joins TRBV27 and TRBJ1-5; D is perhaps TRBD1 (5 bases). Germline CDR1 MNHEY, CDR2 SMNVEV (reference sequence). With 4 bases removed from V and 5 bases from J, the gap between germline ends came to 15 bases. The CDR3 has 15 residues. CDR3 residues: CASSWDGREDQPQHF. The CDR3 DNA sequence: TGTGCCAGCAGTTGGGACGGCAGAGAAGATCAGCCCCAGCATTTT.

The rearrangement joins TRBV18 to TRBJ2-3; D call uncertain. The CDR3 spans 16 residues. Per the germline V gene, CDR1 is KGHSH and CDR2 is LQKENI. V was pared by 3 bases and J by 3 bases, with 16 bases between. The CDR3 DNA sequence: TGTGCCAGCTCACCTATCGGCTCTCTTAAAACAGATACGCAGTATTTT. This codes for CASSPIGSLKTDTQYF.

The chain links TRBV25-1 to TRBJ2-3, with no clear D. The germline CDR1 and CDR2 sequences are MGHDK and SYGVNS. The length of the CDR3 is 14 residues. Trimming took off 6 bases at V and 6 bases at J, with 16 bases between the two ends. The CDR3 DNA reads TGTGCCAGCAGGGGCTTGCGGTCCGGGGATACGCAGTATTTT. This codes for CASRGLRSGDTQYF.

V is TRBV5-5 and J is TRBJ1-3; 9 bases agree with TRBD1. The CDR3 sequence is 16 residues long. Unmatched junction bases numbered 5, after V lost 4 bases and J lost 0 bases. Germline V gives CDR1 SGHKS, CDR2 YYEKEE (reference sequence). CDR3 in amino acids: CASSGGQGHSGNTIYF. In nucleotides, the CDR3 is TGTGCCAGCAGCGGGGGACAGGGACACTCTGGAAACACCATATATTTT. Filled out from reference TRBV5-5 and TRBJ1-3, the complete variable domain reads DAGVTQSPTHLIKTRGQQVTLRCSPISGHKSVSWYQQVLGQGPQFIFQYYEKEERGRGNFPDRFSARQFPNYSSELNVNALLLGDSALYLCASSGGQGHSGNTIYFGEGSWLTVV.

The gene calls are TRBV21-1 and TRBJ2-5; TRBD2 was called by the table and not checked on the DNA. TRBV21-1 corresponds to a pseudogene. The CDR3 covers 18 residues. The CDR3 DNA reads as TGTGCCAGCAGCAAAGAAGGGGTGGTGAGCGGGAGGTGGAAGACCCAGTACTTC. It translates to CASSKEGVVSGRWKTQYF.

V is TRBV7-3 and J is TRBJ2-1, with D possibly matching TRBD1 (6 bases). Trimming took 3 bases from V and 9 from J, leaving 9 bases between them. The CDR3 runs to 12 residues. Looked up from germline, CDR1 is SGHTA and CDR2 is FQGTGA. CDR3 coding DNA: TGTGCCAGCAGCTTGGACAGAATTGAGCAGTTCTTC. Protein sequence: CASSLDRIEQFF.

The chain employs TRBV4-1 and TRBJ1-3, with 7 positions matching TRBD1. This CDR3 contains 15 residues. Germline trimming cut 1 base from V and 3 bases from J; bases unmatched to any gene: 3. Germline assignment: CDR1 MGHRA and CDR2 YSYEKL. The CDR3 reads CASSQADRVGNTIYF. The DNA for the CDR3 is TGCGCCAGCAGCCAAGCCGACAGGGTTGGAAACACCATATATTTT.

The chain recombines TRBV7-2 with TRBJ2-3; 7 bases match TRBD1. V lost 4 bases, J lost 4 bases, and 5 bases stayed unmatched. The CDR3 is made up of 14 amino acids. Per the germline V gene, CDR1 is SGHTA and CDR2 is FQGNSA. The DNA for the CDR3 is TGTGCCAGCAGCTCAATGACAGGGCCAGATACGCAGTATTTT. Protein product: CASSSMTGPDTQYF. The full variable domain, completed using reference TRBV7-2 and TRBJ2-3, is GAGVSQSPSNKVTEKGKDVELRCDPISGHTALYWYRQSLGQGLEFLIYFQGNSAPDKSGLPSDRFSAERTGGSVSTLTIQRTQQEDSAVYLCASSSMTGPDTQYFGPGTRLTVL.

The chain joins TRBV27 to TRBJ1-1, with D unclear. V was clipped by 2 bases and J by 5 bases, with 9 bases between them. There are 13 residues in the CDR3. Germline CDR1 MNHEY, CDR2 SMNVEV (reference sequence). This chain's CDR3 is CASSLGRFTEAFF. In DNA, the CDR3 is TGTGCCAGCAGTTTAGGACGGTTTACTGAAGCTTTCTTT.

This clone was picked up one time. The chain links TRBV13 to TRBJ2-3; 8 nucleotides align to TRBD1. V lost 0 bases to trimming and J lost 4 bases; unmatched junction nucleotides: 3. Per the germline V gene, CDR1 is PRHDT and CDR2 is FYEKMQ (reference sequence). The length of the CDR3 is 15 residues. The CDR3 loop is CASSLGQGVADTQYF. CDR3 nucleotide sequence: TGTGCCAGCAGCTTAGGACAGGGGGTGGCAGATACGCAGTATTTT.